The rows below give T cell receptor beta chains drawn from one sample of a study of T cell repertoires in cytomegalovirus infection. One entry per CDR3 protein, called by TCRdb with MiXCR from the reads. The sample has roughly 150,000 distinct CDR3 sequences; around 22% are singletons. Sequencing used PBMCs. Receptors originate from a human donor in good health (CMV status not recorded). Some clones in this sample may be carry-over from other donors' samples. CDR3s include the opening cysteine and the closing phenylalanine or tryptophan. Fields, in order: V gene, clone size, J gene, D gene, CDR3 DNA, CDR3 protein. A D gene is named only where the DNA matches it firmly. Size tells how often a clone was seen (once, few, many) or the class of an expanded clone, and some rows leave it out.

v_call: TRBV29-1
clone_size: NA
j_call: TRBJ2-5
d_call: NA
cdr3_nt: TGCAGCGTTGATCCAGGAGGGGAGACCCAGTACTTC
cdr3_aa: CSVDPGGETQYF

v_call: TRBV28
clone_size: NA
j_call: TRBJ2-2
d_call: TRBD1
cdr3_nt: TGTGCCAGCAGTTTAAGAAGGACAGGGGGGGCCGGGGAGCTGTTTTTT
cdr3_aa: CASSLRRTGGAGELFF

v_call: TRBV28
clone_size: few
j_call: TRBJ1-2
d_call: TRBD1
cdr3_nt: TGTGCCAGCAGTTTAGCTAGACAGGGAGGAGATGGCTACACCTTC
cdr3_aa: CASSLARQGGDGYTF

v_call: TRBV9
clone_size: NA
j_call: TRBJ2-3
d_call: NA
cdr3_nt: TGTGCCAGCAAGGGGAGCACAGATACGCAGTATTTT
cdr3_aa: CASKGSTDTQYF

v_call: TRBV29-1
clone_size: few
j_call: TRBJ2-3
d_call: NA
cdr3_nt: TGCAGCGTTGAGGAAGGTCCAGGGTCGCAGTATTTT
cdr3_aa: CSVEEGPGSQYF

v_call: TRBV5-1
clone_size: few
j_call: TRBJ2-5
d_call: NA
cdr3_nt: TGCGCCAGCAGCGGGCGGAAGACCCAGTACTTC
cdr3_aa: CASSGRKTQYF

v_call: TRBV28
clone_size: NA
j_call: TRBJ2-3
d_call: NA
cdr3_nt: TGTGCCAGCACCCGGTGGCCGGATACGCAGTATTTT
cdr3_aa: CASTRWPDTQYF

v_call: TRBV7-9
clone_size: few
j_call: TRBJ1-1
d_call: NA
cdr3_nt: TGTGCCAGCAGCTCAGCTGACAGGGAAGCTTTCTTT
cdr3_aa: CASSSADREAFF

v_call: TRBV7-9
clone_size: NA
j_call: TRBJ1-1
d_call: NA
cdr3_nt: TGTGCCAGCTCTCCCATATATGGACTGAACACTGAAGCTTTCTTT
cdr3_aa: CASSPIYGLNTEAFF

v_call: TRBV28
clone_size: few
j_call: TRBJ2-5
d_call: NA
cdr3_nt: TGTGCCAGCAGTTTAGGACCAGCCCAAGAGACCCAGTACTTC
cdr3_aa: CASSLGPAQETQYF

v_call: TRBV28
clone_size: many
j_call: TRBJ1-2
d_call: NA
cdr3_nt: TGTGCCAGCACCTCCAGAGGGAGGGCTGACTATGGCTACACCTTC
cdr3_aa: CASTSRGRADYGYTF

v_call: TRBV7-2
clone_size: many
j_call: TRBJ1-3
d_call: TRBD1
cdr3_nt: TGTGCCAGCAGCTTAGGGGCCGGACAGGCTGGAAACACCATATATTTT
cdr3_aa: CASSLGAGQAGNTIYF

v_call: TRBV28
clone_size: NA
j_call: TRBJ2-3
d_call: TRBD2
cdr3_nt: TGTGCCAGCAGTTTATGGTCAGCGGGGGGGCCTCCGGTGACAGATACGCAGTATTTT
cdr3_aa: CASSLWSAGGPPVTDTQYF

v_call: TRBV10-3
clone_size: once
j_call: TRBJ2-7
d_call: TRBD1
cdr3_nt: TGTGCCACCACGGGACAGGGGGCCCCTTACGAGCAGTACTTC
cdr3_aa: CATTGQGAPYEQYF

v_call: TRBV28
clone_size: NA
j_call: TRBJ2-2
d_call: NA
cdr3_nt: TGTGCCAGCATACGGGGTTCGAACACCGGGGAGCTGTTTTTT
cdr3_aa: CASIRGSNTGELFF

v_call: TRBV7-2
clone_size: many
j_call: TRBJ2-7
d_call: TRBD1
cdr3_nt: TGTGCCAGCAGCCAAGACAGGGCCCGGGCCTACGAGCAGTACTTC
cdr3_aa: CASSQDRARAYEQYF

v_call: TRBV7-2
clone_size: many
j_call: TRBJ2-2
d_call: TRBD1
cdr3_nt: TGTGCCAGCAGCTTAGGGCGACGACAGGGATTAAAGAACACCGGGGAGCTGTTTTTT
cdr3_aa: CASSLGRRQGLKNTGELFF

v_call: TRBV29-1
clone_size: NA
j_call: TRBJ2-5
d_call: NA
cdr3_nt: TGCAGCGTTGTGGAAGACCTTCAAGAGACCCAGTACTTC
cdr3_aa: CSVVEDLQETQYF